This TCR beta chain was sequenced during a study of siplizumab effects on memory and regulatory T cells (dated by TCRdb to the late 2010s). About the investigation overall: The effect of the anti-CD2 antibody siplizumab on alloreactive T-cell subsets was examined in allogeneic mixed lymphocyte reactions constructed from human PBMCs.

Sorted unstimulated T cells, along with proliferating T cells recovered from mixed lymphocyte reactions, underwent TCRbeta CDR3 sequencing. Fresh whole blood from 9 to 10 HLA-typed healthy donors served as the source for isolating PBMCs. What the study reported, not specific to this receptor: Roughly 80-95% of proliferating CD4+ or CD8+ clones could not be assigned a naive or memory phenotype. Unstimulated naive T cells appeared to be more diverse than memory T cells, and naive cells seemed to make a substantial contribution to the alloresponse. Among mappable alloreactive CD4+ clones, the Treg-derived fraction averaged around 70% with siplizumab versus 25% to 30% in control reactions. The cumulative frequency of alloreactive sequences traceable to unstimulated CD4+ memory T cells was significantly reduced by siplizumab. Sequences below about 10^-5 frequency were poorly captured, so only a minor fraction of alloreactive clones could be mapped to unstimulated subsets. No functional confirmation was obtained for the suppressive function of proliferating Tregs from siplizumab cultures.

On this clone: It lacks a known antigen. No qualities accompany the bases; no much larger clone lies one base away.

The method was the immunoSEQ multiplex PCR assay. Roughly 100,000 TCR templates per sample were assayed by the deep sequencing platform. Genomic DNA extracted from sorted T cells was used for TCRbeta CDR3 sequencing. In the source study's methods: The R programming language was used for the clonal analysis of the TCRbeta CDR3 data. Comparing unstimulated samples against CFSE-low samples taken after the reaction was how alloreactive CD4+ and CD8+ clones were defined. Alloreactive CD4+ clones were assigned to regulatory or non-regulatory origin by matching sequences to sorted unstimulated Treg and non-Treg repertoires. In TCRdb, the immuneACCESS table is reduced to in-frame sequences with V and J assigned. These tables do not hold every clone; where another copy was compared, an unresolved V gene accounts for under half, and the others remain unexplained. The V and J calls and clone size come from that table; D and trimming were worked out from the DNA. This sample gives more than 85,000 clones in total; roughly 92% of them show up just once. Together, the top ten hold 1% to 1.5% of the sample.

CDR1 and CDR2 (SGHAT, FQDESV) derive from the germline V gene (reference sequence). At the junction V is shortened by 6 bases and J by 1 base; bases outside the gene matches: 10. Its CDR3 holds 16 amino acids, cysteine through phenylalanine. Just the 48-base CDR3 DNA is kept, in frame starting at base 1. Sequenced sample: CD4+ T cells sorted from blood. Recombination joined TRBV11-1 with TRBJ2-5; TRBD2 fits 8 bases in the junction. This clonotype originated in a human donor in good health. The CDR3: CASRGRGRGGQETQYF. The sequenced DNA: TGTGCCAGCAGAGGTCGGGGTCGGGGGGGCCAAGAGACCCAGTACTTC.